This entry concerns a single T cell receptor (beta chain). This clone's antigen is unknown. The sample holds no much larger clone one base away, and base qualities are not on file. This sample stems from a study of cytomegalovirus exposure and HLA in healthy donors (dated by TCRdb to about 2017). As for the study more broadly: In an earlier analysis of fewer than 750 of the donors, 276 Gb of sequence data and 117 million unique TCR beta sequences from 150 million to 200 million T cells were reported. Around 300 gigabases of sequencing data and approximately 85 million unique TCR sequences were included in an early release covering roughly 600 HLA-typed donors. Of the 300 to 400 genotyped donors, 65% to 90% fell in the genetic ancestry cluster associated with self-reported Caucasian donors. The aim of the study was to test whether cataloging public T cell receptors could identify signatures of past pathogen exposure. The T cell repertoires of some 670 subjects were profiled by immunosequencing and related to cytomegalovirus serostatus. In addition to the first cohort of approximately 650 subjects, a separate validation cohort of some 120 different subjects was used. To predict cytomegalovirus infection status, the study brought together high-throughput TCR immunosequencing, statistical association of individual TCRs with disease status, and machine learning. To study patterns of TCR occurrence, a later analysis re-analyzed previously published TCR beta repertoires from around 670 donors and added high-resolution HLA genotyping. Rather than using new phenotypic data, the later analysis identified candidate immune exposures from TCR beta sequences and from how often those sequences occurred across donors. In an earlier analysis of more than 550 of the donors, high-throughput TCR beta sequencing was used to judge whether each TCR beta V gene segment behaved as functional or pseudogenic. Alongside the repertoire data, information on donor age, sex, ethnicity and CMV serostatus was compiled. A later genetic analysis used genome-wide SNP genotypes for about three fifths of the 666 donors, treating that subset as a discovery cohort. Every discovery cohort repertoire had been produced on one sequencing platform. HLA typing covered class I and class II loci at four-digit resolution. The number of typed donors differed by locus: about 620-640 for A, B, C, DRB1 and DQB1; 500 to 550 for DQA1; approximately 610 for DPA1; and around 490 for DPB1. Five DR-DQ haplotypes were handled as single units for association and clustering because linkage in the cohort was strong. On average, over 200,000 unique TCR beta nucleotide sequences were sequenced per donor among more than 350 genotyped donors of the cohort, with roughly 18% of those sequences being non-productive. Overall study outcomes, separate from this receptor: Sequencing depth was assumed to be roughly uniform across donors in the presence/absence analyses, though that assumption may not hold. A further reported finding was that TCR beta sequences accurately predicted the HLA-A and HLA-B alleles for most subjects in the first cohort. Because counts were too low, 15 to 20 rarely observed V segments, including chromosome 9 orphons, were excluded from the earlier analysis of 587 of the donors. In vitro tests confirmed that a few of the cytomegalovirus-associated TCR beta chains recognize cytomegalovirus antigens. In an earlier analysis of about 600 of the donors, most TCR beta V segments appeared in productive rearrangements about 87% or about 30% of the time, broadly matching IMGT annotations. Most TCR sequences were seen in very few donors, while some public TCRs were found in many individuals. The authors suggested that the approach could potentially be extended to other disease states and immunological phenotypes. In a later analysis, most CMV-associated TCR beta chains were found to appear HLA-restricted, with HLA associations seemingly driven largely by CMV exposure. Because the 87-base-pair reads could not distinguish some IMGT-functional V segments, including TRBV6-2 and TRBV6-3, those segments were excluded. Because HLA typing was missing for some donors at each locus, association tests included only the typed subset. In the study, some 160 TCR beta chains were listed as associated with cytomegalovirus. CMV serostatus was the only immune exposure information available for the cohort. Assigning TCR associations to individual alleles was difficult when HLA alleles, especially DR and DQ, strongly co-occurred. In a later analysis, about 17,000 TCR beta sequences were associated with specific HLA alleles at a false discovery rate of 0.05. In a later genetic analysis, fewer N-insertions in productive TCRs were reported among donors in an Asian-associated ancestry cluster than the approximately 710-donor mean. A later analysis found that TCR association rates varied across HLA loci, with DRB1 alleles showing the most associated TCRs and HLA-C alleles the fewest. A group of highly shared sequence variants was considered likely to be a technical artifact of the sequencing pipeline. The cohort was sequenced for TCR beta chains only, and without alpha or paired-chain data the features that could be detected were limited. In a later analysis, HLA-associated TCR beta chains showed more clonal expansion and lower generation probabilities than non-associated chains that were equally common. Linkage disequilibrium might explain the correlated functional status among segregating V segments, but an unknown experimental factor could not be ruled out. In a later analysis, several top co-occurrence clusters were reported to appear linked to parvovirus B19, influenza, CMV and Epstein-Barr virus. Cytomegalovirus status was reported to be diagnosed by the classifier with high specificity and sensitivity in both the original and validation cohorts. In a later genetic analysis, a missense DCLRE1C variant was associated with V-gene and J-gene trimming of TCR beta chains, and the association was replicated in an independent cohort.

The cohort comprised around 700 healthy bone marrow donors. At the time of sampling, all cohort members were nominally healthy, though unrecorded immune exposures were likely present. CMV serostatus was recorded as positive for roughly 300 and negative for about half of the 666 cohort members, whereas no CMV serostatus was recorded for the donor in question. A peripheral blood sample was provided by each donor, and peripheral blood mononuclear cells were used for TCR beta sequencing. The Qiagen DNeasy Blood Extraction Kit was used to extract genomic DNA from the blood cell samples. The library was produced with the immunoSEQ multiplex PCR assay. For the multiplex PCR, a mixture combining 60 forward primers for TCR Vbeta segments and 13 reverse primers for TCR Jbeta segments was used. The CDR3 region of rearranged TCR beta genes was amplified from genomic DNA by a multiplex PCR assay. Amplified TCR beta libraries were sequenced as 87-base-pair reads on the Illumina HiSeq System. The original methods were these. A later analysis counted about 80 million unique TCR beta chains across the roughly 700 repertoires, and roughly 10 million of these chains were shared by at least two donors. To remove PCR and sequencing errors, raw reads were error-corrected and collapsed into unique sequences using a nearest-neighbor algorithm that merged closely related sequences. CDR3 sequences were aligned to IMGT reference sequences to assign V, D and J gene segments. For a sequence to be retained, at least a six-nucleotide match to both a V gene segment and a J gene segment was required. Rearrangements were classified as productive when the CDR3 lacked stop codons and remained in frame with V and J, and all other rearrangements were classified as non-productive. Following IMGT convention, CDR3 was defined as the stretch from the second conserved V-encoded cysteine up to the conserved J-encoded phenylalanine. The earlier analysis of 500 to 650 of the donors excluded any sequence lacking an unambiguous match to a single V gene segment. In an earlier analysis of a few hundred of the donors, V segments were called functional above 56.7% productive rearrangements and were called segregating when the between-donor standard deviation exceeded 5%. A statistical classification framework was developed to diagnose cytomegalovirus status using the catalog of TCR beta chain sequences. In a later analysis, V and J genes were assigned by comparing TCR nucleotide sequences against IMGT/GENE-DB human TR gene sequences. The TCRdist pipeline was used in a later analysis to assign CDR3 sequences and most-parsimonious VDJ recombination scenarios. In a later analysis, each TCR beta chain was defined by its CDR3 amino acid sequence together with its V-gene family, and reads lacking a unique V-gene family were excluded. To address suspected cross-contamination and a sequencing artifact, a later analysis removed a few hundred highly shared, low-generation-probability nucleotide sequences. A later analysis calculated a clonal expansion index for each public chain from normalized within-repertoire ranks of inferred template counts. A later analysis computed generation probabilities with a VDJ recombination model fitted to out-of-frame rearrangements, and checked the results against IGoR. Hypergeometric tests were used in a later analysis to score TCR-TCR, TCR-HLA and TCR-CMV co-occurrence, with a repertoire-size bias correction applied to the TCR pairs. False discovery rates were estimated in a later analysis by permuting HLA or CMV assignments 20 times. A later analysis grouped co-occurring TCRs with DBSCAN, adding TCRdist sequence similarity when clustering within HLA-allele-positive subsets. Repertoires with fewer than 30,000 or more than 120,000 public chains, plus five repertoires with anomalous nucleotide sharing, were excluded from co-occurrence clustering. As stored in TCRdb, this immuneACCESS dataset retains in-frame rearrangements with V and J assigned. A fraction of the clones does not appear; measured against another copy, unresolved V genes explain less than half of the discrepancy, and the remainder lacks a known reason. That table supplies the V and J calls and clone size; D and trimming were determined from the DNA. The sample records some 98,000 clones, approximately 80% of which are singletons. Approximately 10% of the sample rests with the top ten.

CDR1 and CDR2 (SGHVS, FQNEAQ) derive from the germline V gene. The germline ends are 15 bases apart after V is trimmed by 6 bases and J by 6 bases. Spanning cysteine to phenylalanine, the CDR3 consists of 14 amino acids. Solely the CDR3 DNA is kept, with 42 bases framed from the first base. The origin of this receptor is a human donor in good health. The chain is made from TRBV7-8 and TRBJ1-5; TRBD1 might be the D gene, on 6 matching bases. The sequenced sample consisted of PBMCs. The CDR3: CASRRDTGGQPQHF. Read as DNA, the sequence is TGTGCCAGCAGGAGGGACACCGGCGGTCAGCCCCAGCATTTT.